This T cell receptor (beta chain) was sequenced for a study of regulatory T cells in long-lasting Graves disease. Study overall: Newly diagnosed Graves' patients had taken antithyroid drugs under 3 months.

Whole-study results and caveats: Accuracy may have suffered from the small sample size.

Time point given: newly diagnosed GD, antithyroid drugs for less than 3 months. Researchers made the TCR library from RNA that was extracted from PBMCs. V lost 3 bases and J lost 2; bases outside the gene matches: 7. Germline values: CDR1 MDHEN, CDR2 SYDVKM. CDR3 length: 15 amino acids. This clonotype has only a few counts. The antigen is unknown. Researchers made TCR beta libraries by using iRepertoire HTBI primers and running Arm-PCR on CDR3 regions. TCRdb processed the multiplex PCR reads anew with MiXCR; each CDR3 protein has one entry. Among approximately 400,000 distinct CDR3 sequences, 14% to 15% were seen once, and the ten largest hold around 7.6%. These data were likewise used in another study, on T cells in Graves' hyperthyroidism and ophthalmopathy.

The sequence was collected from a woman between 35 and 50 years old with Graves disease. The chain links TRBV28 to TRBJ2-7; 7 bases map to TRBD2. Sequenced material: peripheral blood mononuclear cells (PBMCs), taken at new diagnosis, from a patient treated with antithyroid drugs. In nucleotides, the CDR3 is TGTGCCAGCAGTTTCGTAGGTGGGAGGGCCTACGAGCAGTACTTC. Protein sequence: CASSFVGGRAYEQYF.